The next 29 T cell receptor beta chains were all read from a single sample in a study of T-cell memory formation after mild COVID-19. TCRdb reanalysed the 5' RACE reads using MiXCR and keeps one entry per CDR3 protein. The sample carries around 530,000 distinct CDR3 sequences, roughly a fifth recorded once. Sequenced material: PBMCs or a T cell subset sorted from them (not recorded which). Source of these receptors: an adult woman who had mild COVID-19 (a few samples of this study predate the infection). Cell type and time point are not known.

This clonotype was counted a few times. The gene calls are TRBV20-1 and TRBJ1-2; TRBD1 matches 12 bases. The CDR3 spans 13 residues. V lost 3 bases to trimming and J lost 8 bases; unmatched junction nucleotides: 4. From germline, CDR1 is DFQATT and CDR2 SNEGSKA (reference sequence). The CDR3 coding sequence is TGCAGTGCTAGTTATGGGACAGGGGGCGGCTACACCTTC. It specifies CSASYGTGGGYTF.

V is TRBV24-1 and J is TRBJ1-2; 9 positions match TRBD1. V was clipped by 4 bases and J by 10 bases; unmatched bases: 15. The CDR3 has 16 residues. Germline CDR1 KGHDR, CDR2 SFDVKD. CDR3 in amino acids: CATSDKGQGGLRDYTF. The CDR3 nucleotides are TGTGCCACCAGTGACAAGGGACAGGGCGGCCTACGGGACTACACCTTC.

The chain joins TRBV20-1 to TRBJ2-1; 10 bases are a match to TRBD2. Trimming took 0 bases from V and 3 from J; bases not matched to a gene: 5. The CDR3 extends over 16 amino acids. Germline CDR1 is DFQATT and CDR2 is SNEGSKA (reference sequence). CDR3 loop: CSARESGTSDYNEQFF. CDR3 in DNA: TGCAGTGCTAGAGAGTCCGGGACTAGCGACTACAATGAGCAGTTCTTC.

V usage is TRBV6-2 or TRBV6-3 and J usage is TRBJ2-1; 8 bases line up with TRBD2. The trim removed 1 base at V and 5 bases at J, leaving 4 bases unmatched. The CDR3 has 15 residues. Looked up from germline, CDR1 is MNHEY and CDR2 is SVGEGT. The CDR3 DNA reads TGTGCCAGCAGTTACTGGGTAGCGGGACACAATGAGCAGTTCTTC. It yields the protein CASSYWVAGHNEQFF.

This clonotype came up a few times. The chain joins TRBV7-9 to TRBJ2-1, with TRBD2 matching over 10 bases. The J segment lost 6 bases and the V segment lost 3 bases, leaving 8 bases of the junction unmatched. Germline lookup yields CDR1 SEHNR and CDR2 FQNEAQ (reference sequence). CDR3 length: 16 residues. CDR3 sequence: CASSFLAGAPGNEQFF. For the CDR3, the DNA is TGTGCCAGCAGCTTTCTAGCGGGAGCCCCGGGCAATGAGCAGTTCTTC.

V is TRBV4-2 and J is TRBJ2-5; 8 nucleotides align to TRBD2. CDR1 and CDR2 (germline): LGHNA, YNFKEQ. This CDR3 has 14 residues. The V and J ends lost 2 bases and 3 bases, in that order; junction bases with no gene match: 2. CDR3 loop: CASSQWTSKETQYF. CDR3 DNA: TGTGCCAGCAGCCAATGGACTAGCAAAGAGACCCAGTACTTC.

The chain combines TRBV20-1 with TRBJ1-1; tentatively, D is TRBD1 (5 bases). This CDR3 contains 14 residues. Deletions cut 5 bases from V and 4 bases from J, with 17 bases between. The germline CDR1 and CDR2 sequences are DFQATT and SNEGSKA (reference sequence). Here the CDR3 DNA reads TGCAGTGCTTCCCGTTACCGGGGGGGCACTGAAGCTTTCTTT. Translation: CSASRYRGGTEAFF.

This clonotype has only a few counts. This chain links TRBV5-6 with TRBJ2-4; D remains ambiguous. The CDR3 totals 13 residues. V was clipped by 4 bases and J by 2 bases, with 7 bases between them. Germline V gives CDR1 SGHDT, CDR2 YYEEEE. In DNA form, the CDR3 reads TGTGCCAGCAGCCTCGACACCAAAAACATTCAGTACTTC. It yields the protein CASSLDTKNIQYF.

This chain links TRBV7-9 with TRBJ2-5, with TRBD1 identical over 8 bases. Trimming at V came to 5 bases and at J to 5 bases, leaving 10 bases not matched to a gene. The CDR3 extends over 15 amino acids. From germline, CDR1 is SEHNR and CDR2 FQNEAQ (reference sequence). The CDR3 reads CASSPGQGVSETQYF. CDR3 DNA: TGTGCCAGCAGCCCCGGACAGGGTGTTTCGGAGACCCAGTACTTC. The full variable domain, in which reference TRBV7-9 and TRBJ2-5 provide the parts outside the CDR3, is DTGVSQNPRHKITKRGQNVTFRCDPISEHNRLYWYRQTLGQGPEFLTYFQNEAQLEKSRLLSDRFSAERPKGSFSTLEIQRTEQGDSAMYLCASSPGQGVSETQYFGPGTRLLVL.

The gene calls are TRBV9 and TRBJ1-6; perhaps TRBD1 as D (6 bases). From germline, CDR1 is SGDLS and CDR2 YYNGEE. CDR3 size: 15 residues. V lost 3 bases, J lost 6 bases, and 13 bases lay in between. This chain's CDR3 is CASSELDSVNSPLHF. The CDR3 coding sequence is TGTGCCAGCAGCGAGTTGGACAGCGTTAATTCACCCCTCCACTTT.

This clonotype was seen only a few times. The V and J genes are TRBV12-3 or TRBV12-4 and TRBJ2-5; TRBD2 is a possible D gene (6 bases). V lost 7 bases and J lost 7, with 13 bases in between. The CDR3 totals 12 residues. In nucleotides, the CDR3 is TGTGCCAGCAAAGGGGACTCCTTGACCCAGTACTTC. Protein product: CASKGDSLTQYF.

This clonotype has a handful of counts. V and J are TRBV12-3 or TRBV12-4 and TRBJ2-1, with D tentatively TRBD1 or TRBD2 (6 bases each). This CDR3 region has 15 residues. V lost 9 bases, J lost 2 bases, and 17 bases lay in between. The CDR3 spells CASQGSGVPYNEQFF. CDR3 bases: TGTGCCAGTCAGGGGTCGGGGGTTCCCTACAATGAGCAGTTCTTC.

This clonotype was picked up a small number of times. The CDR3, as DNA: TGTGCCAGCAGCTTAGCGATGATGAGTGGGAGTCGTGGAGAAAAACTGTTTTTT. It yields the protein CASSLAMMSGSRGEKLFF. This chain links TRBV7-9 with TRBJ1-4; D is unclear. The CDR3 totals 18 residues. Germline CDR1 reads SEHNR; CDR2 reads FQNEAQ (reference sequence). V shed 0 bases and J shed 8 bases, with 22 bases lying between them.

This clonotype was recorded many times. The V call is TRBV5-5, the J call TRBJ2-5; a weak D match, TRBD2 (6 bases). The V end was cut by 4 bases, the J end by 4 bases, with 20 bases between. This CDR3 has 16 residues. Looked up from germline, CDR1 is SGHKS and CDR2 is YYEKEE (reference sequence). The CDR3 DNA is TGTGCCAGCAGCCCTATGGCGGGGACGGCCGGAGAGACCCAGTACTTC. The encoded protein is CASSPMAGTAGETQYF.

The J gene is TRBJ2-2, the V gene TRBV24-1; a weak D match, TRBD2 (6 bases). CDR3 size: 13 residues. Germline V gives CDR1 KGHDR, CDR2 SFDVKD. V was clipped by 5 bases and J by 4 bases, with 7 bases between them. CDR3 sequence reads: CATSGGTTGELFF. Written as DNA, the CDR3 is TGTGCCACCAGTGGCGGGACCACCGGGGAGCTGTTTTTT.

The J gene is TRBJ2-1, the V gene TRBV6-5; D not certain. Trimming took 0 bases from V and 4 from J, leaving 4 bases between them. The CDR3 is 13 residues long. Germline lookup yields CDR1 MNHEY and CDR2 SVGAGI. Written as DNA, the CDR3 is TGTGCCAGCAGTTACTCGAAGTACAATGAGCAGTTCTTC. This translates into CASSYSKYNEQFF.

The J gene is TRBJ2-1, the V gene TRBV24-1; D unresolved. Germline V gives CDR1 KGHDR, CDR2 SFDVKD. The CDR3 covers 13 residues. The germline V and J ends were trimmed by 0 bases and 5 bases, with 4 bases remaining between them. The CDR3 region is CATSDLGNNEQFF. The CDR3 bases are TGTGCCACCAGTGATTTGGGGAACAATGAGCAGTTCTTC.

This rearrangement joins TRBV4-3 to TRBJ1-1; tentative D call: TRBD1 (5 bases). V was shortened by 1 base and J by 0 bases, with 18 bases between the two germline ends. The CDR3 spans 18 residues. Germline CDR1 and CDR2: LGHNA and YSLEER. CDR3 residues: CASSQAFEGRGLNTEAFF. The CDR3 DNA reads TGCGCCAGCAGCCAAGCCTTCGAGGGTAGGGGCCTGAACACTGAAGCTTTCTTT.

The rearrangement uses TRBV6-2 or TRBV6-3 and TRBJ2-5, with 14 bases that match TRBD2. The CDR3 length is 16 residues. CDR1 MNHEY and CDR2 SVGEGT come from the germline V gene. V was pared by 5 bases and J by 4 bases, with 6 bases of the junction left unmatched. The DNA of the CDR3 is TGTGCCAGCAGTCGCCCCGGGACTAGCGGGAGAGAGACCCAGTACTTC. Its translation: CASSRPGTSGRETQYF.

This chain joins TRBV7-9 and TRBJ2-2; D is unclear. CDR3 length: 16 amino acids. Trimming cost V 5 bases and J 8 bases, with 21 bases left between them. Per germline, CDR1 SEHNR and CDR2 FQNEAQ (reference sequence). CDR3 in amino acids: CASSPPGWRHEGELFF. In DNA, the CDR3 is TGTGCCAGCAGCCCACCTGGGTGGCGGCACGAGGGGGAGCTGTTTTTT.

V gene TRBV7-6 combines with J gene TRBJ2-1; D may be TRBD2 (6 bases). This CDR3 contains 14 residues. V lost 5 bases to trimming and J lost 3 bases, with 11 bases between them. Germline CDR1 reads SGHVS; CDR2 reads FNYEAQ. CDR3 sequence: CASSTTSFYNEQFF. For the CDR3, the DNA is TGTGCCAGCAGCACTACTAGCTTCTACAATGAGCAGTTCTTC.

This clonotype was detected a few times. This rearrangement joins TRBV7-2 to TRBJ2-7, with 12 bases that match TRBD2. Trimming at V came to 5 bases and at J to 6 bases, leaving 5 bases not matched to a gene. Looked up from germline, CDR1 is SGHTA and CDR2 is FQGNSA. This CDR3 is built from 14 residues. The CDR3 nucleotides read TGTGCCAGCAGCATGACTAGCGGGGGAGCCGAGCAGTACTTC. Its protein product is CASSMTSGGAEQYF.

This clonotype turned up a few times. CDR3 nucleotide sequence: TGTGCCAGCACCCCGGGTCACCACGACGAGCAGTACTTC. Its translation: CASTPGHHDEQYF. This chain joins TRBV6-2 or TRBV6-3 and TRBJ2-7; D uncertain. The CDR3 spans 13 residues. V was shortened by 7 bases and J by 5 bases, with 15 bases between the two germline ends. Per the germline V gene, CDR1 is MNHEY and CDR2 is SVGEGT.

V is TRBV2 and J is TRBJ1-2, with 7 nucleotides matching TRBD1. Germline V gene lookup returns CDR1 SNHLY and CDR2 FYNNEI. The trim removed 5 bases at V and 5 bases at J, leaving 8 bases unmatched. The CDR3 contains 14 residues. In nucleotides, the CDR3 is TGTGCCAGCAGTCCCGGGACAGCTCTATATGGCTACACCTTC. It yields the protein CASSPGTALYGYTF. The variable domain in full, with the rest retrieved from reference TRBV2 and TRBJ1-2, is EPEVTQTPSHQVTQMGQEVILRCVPISNHLYFYWYRQILGQKVEFLVSFYNNEISEKSEIFDDQFSVERPDGSNFTLKIRSTKLEDSAMYFCASSPGTALYGYTFGSGTRLTVV.

This chain connects TRBV20-1 to TRBJ1-3; D might be TRBD1 (5 bases). Germline values: CDR1 DFQATT, CDR2 SNEGSKA (reference sequence). This CDR3 comprises 14 residues. V lost 1 base, J lost 0 bases, and 7 bases lay in between. CDR3 residues: CSARGDGSGNTIYF. The CDR3 DNA is TGCAGTGCTAGAGGGGACGGCTCTGGAAACACCATATATTTT.

The CDR3 bases are TGTGCCAGCAGTTTGGGGCAGGATGGAGAGACCCAGTACTTC. Amino acids: CASSLGQDGETQYF. The rearrangement links TRBV12-3 or TRBV12-4 to TRBJ2-5, with D possibly being TRBD1 (5 bases). The CDR3 length is 14 residues. V dropped 3 bases and J dropped 4 bases, with 12 bases sitting between them.

This clonotype was detected a few times. The V and J genes are TRBV29-1 and TRBJ2-1, with 15 nucleotides matching TRBD2. The CDR3 sequence is 15 residues long. Unmatched junction bases numbered 6, after V lost 2 bases and J lost 10 bases. Germline CDR1 SQVTM, CDR2 ANQGSEA. The CDR3 is CSVERPGLAGGEQFF. DNA of the CDR3: TGCAGCGTTGAAAGGCCGGGACTAGCGGGAGGAGAGCAGTTCTTC.

The chain joins TRBV20-1 to TRBJ2-1; 8 nucleotides agree with TRBD2. Germline V gene sequence: CDR1 DFQATT, CDR2 SNEGSKA (reference sequence). The CDR3 spans 17 residues. V was pared by 4 bases and J by 3 bases, with 14 bases of the junction left unmatched. The CDR3 coding sequence is TGCAGTGCTAAAACGGCGGTGGGTAGCGGGAACTACAATGAGCAGTTCTTC. The encoded protein is CSAKTAVGSGNYNEQFF.

The chain combines TRBV12-3 or TRBV12-4 with TRBJ1-4; the D gene is possibly TRBD1 (5 bases). CDR3 size: 14 residues. The V gene lost 7 bases and the J gene lost 5 bases, with 14 bases spanning the gap. The CDR3 DNA reads TGTGCCAGCAAAAACTACGGGGGAAATGAAAAACTGTTTTTT. The encoded protein is CASKNYGGNEKLFF.